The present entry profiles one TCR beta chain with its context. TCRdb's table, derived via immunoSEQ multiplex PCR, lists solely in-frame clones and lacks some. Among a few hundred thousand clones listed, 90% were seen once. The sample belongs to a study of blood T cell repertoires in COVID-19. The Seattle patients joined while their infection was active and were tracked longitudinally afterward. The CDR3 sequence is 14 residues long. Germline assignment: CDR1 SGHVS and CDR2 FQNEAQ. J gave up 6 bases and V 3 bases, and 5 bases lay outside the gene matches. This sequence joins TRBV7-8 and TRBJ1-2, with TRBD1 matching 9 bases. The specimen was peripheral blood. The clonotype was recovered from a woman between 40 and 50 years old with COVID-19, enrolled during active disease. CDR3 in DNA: TGTGCCAGCAGCTTTAACAGGGGGCTGGATGGCTACACCTTC. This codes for CASSFNRGLDGYTF.